One TCR beta chain is described in this entry. Its antigen is unknown. One base away there is no much larger clone; base qualities are not given. This specimen comes from a study of T cell responses to AZD1222 COVID-19 vaccine (dated by TCRdb to the early 2020s). Broadly, across the study: TCR sequencing was performed for more than 230 trial participants, of whom about 200 were given two doses of AZD1222 and around 25 were given two doses of MenACWY control vaccine. Trial participants were enrolled into age subgroups of 18-55, 56-69 and 70-plus years, which contained roughly 140, 27 and 60 TCR-sequenced participants, respectively.

The CDR3 regions of human TCRbeta chains were analyzed by immunosequencing. Per the original workflow: Repertoire TCRs were matched against a reference library of SARS-CoV-2-specific TCRs generated with the MIRA antigen-specificity platform. Breadth meant the fraction of unique TCRs that were SARS-CoV-2-associated, whereas depth meant the fraction of total T cells that were SARS-CoV-2-associated. Using the MIRA data, each spike-specific TCR was assigned both to the spike region to which the TCR was reactive and to a CD4 or CD8 class. Log10-transformed breadth and depth values were compared by one-way ANOVA with Sidak's multiple comparisons tests. Entries here come from immuneACCESS through TCRdb and include only in-frame sequences with V and J called. Some clones fail to appear in such tables; in the studies checked, an unresolved V gene covers under half of the shortfall, and the cause of the remainder is unknown. The D gene and trimming were derived from the DNA, and the V and J assignments and clone size from that table. This sample lists more than 95,000 clones; around nine tenths were detected once. The top ten hold roughly 3.3% of the sample.

Overall results and qualifications from the work: Vaccine-associated CD4 TCRs spanned the whole spike protein, with dominant responses in regions 160-218 and 743-854. A significant rise in spike-specific TCR breadth and depth was observed after two AZD1222 doses relative to day 0 and relative to MenACWY recipients. No day 14 peak-response samples were available, so repertoires were characterized only after the peak T cell response. The 56-69-year group was small, and its depth increase did not reach significance, likely because of low power. Reportedly, close to half of the unique spike-specific TCRs recognized epitopes lying outside the regions that are mutated in the B.1.351 and B.1.1.7 variants. Only six AZD1222 recipients were SARS-CoV-2 seropositive at baseline, limiting conclusions about previously exposed vaccinees. Most participants were white British and females outnumbered males, and the authors suggested that clonal diversity may have been underestimated.

In the paper's terms, the time point label means: about 28 days (+/-7) after the second vaccine dose. What this sample's treatment or condition label stands for: meningococcal conjugate vaccine given as trial control. Samples from vaccinated people were obtained from the UK trials COV001 and COV002, which included a single-blind randomized controlled phase 2/3 trial of AZD1222 (ChAdOx1 nCoV-19) in healthy adults. For TCRbeta chain sequencing, PBMC samples from trial participants were taken at day 0 and at day 28 after the second dose. CDR3 length: 15 amino acids, cysteine to phenylalanine. The entry retains the CDR3 DNA only, 45 bases that are in frame from base 1. Compared with germline, V lacks 5 bases and J lacks 5 bases; bases without a gene match: 11. CDR1 and CDR2 are read off the germline V gene as MDHEN and SYDVKM.

This receptor was identified in an adult who received the MenACWY meningococcal vaccine as a control. The V gene is TRBV28 and the J gene is TRBJ2-5, with TRBD1 identical over 7 junction bases. The sequencing here drew on peripheral blood, taken 28 days after the second dose of the MenACWY control vaccine. The CDR3 is CASSPRGSPGETQYF. The nucleotide sequence is given as TGTGCCAGCAGTCCCAGGGGGAGTCCAGGCGAGACCCAGTACTTC.